This T cell receptor (beta chain) appears in the sequencing data of a study of a mutant IDH1 vaccine in newly diagnosed glioma. As for this clone: Its antigen is not identified.

Time point in this sample: week 35, safety follow-up. Vaccine doses each comprised 300 ug of mutant IDH1 20-mer peptide, with topical imiquimod. Germline CDR1 is KGHSH and CDR2 is LQKENI. CDR3 length: 17 residues. Between the trimmed V and J ends, which lost 0 bases and 0 bases, there was a span of 12 bases. Study-wide results and limits: Pseudoprogression appeared unlinked to shifts in leading peripheral T cell clonotypes.

The protocol was immunoSEQ multiplex PCR, while the TCRdb copy is restricted to in-frame clones and leaves out a portion. In the table there are tens of thousands of clones, approximately 80% of which are singletons. This chain joins TRBV18 and TRBJ1-3; unclear D gene. The receptor was isolated from a man between 40 and 49 years old with glioma. The material was PBMCs, obtained from a glioma patient whose treatment included an IDH1 peptide vaccine. The DNA of the CDR3 is TGTGCCAGCTCACCACCGGGCAGATTAAACTCTGGAAACACCATATATTTT. This codes for CASSPPGRLNSGNTIYF.